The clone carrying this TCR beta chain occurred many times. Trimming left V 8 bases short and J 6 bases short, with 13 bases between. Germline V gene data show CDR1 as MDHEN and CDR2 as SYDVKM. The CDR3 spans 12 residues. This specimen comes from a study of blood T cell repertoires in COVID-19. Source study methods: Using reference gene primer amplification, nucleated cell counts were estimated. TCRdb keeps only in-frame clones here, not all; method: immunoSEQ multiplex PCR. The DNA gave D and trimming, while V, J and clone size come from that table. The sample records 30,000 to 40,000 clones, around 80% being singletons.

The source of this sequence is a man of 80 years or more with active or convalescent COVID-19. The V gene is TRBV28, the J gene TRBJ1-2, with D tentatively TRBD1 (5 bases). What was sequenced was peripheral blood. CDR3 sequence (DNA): TGTGCCAGCGCCCTATCGGGGGATGGCTACACCTTC. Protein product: CASALSGDGYTF.